The 30 T cell receptor beta chains below all came from one sample that was sequenced in a study of shared clonotypes between healthy human individuals. Repertoires were generated with immunoSEQ multiplex PCR, while TCRdb's copy carries only in-frame clones and drops some. The sample holds about 990,000 clones; about 84% are singletons and the top ten take around 0.6%. The sequencing input was memory CD4+ T cells from PBMCs. Documented subset: CD45RA-negative fraction. The receptors shown here come from a man in his late teens or twenties in good health. Some clones in this sample may be carry-over from other donors' samples.

This clone was recorded only once. The chain joins TRBV11-3 to TRBJ2-3; D remains ambiguous. The ends were cut back, 5 bases at V and 8 bases at J, with 11 bases in the middle. CDR1 is SGHNT, CDR2 YENEEA, per germline. The CDR3 spans 12 residues. The CDR3 nucleotides read TGTGCCAGCAGCGGAGCGTGGGGTACGCAGTATTTT. Protein: CASSGAWGTQYF.

The chain couples TRBV7-3 to TRBJ2-3; D gene unclear. Germline CDR1 is SGHTA and CDR2 is FQGTGA. The CDR3 is made up of 14 amino acids. Trimming left V 5 bases short and J 8 bases short, with 17 bases between. CDR3 sequence (DNA): TGTGCCAGCAGCGCGGCTGGCCGGCTGGGTACGCAGTATTTT. As protein: CASSAAGRLGTQYF.

V usage is TRBV5-1 and J usage is TRBJ2-2, with a possible D match to TRBD2 (6 bases). The CDR3 length is 17 residues. Trimming stripped 7 bases from V and 1 base from J, with 20 bases between. Germline lookup yields CDR1 SGHRS and CDR2 YFSETQ. CDR3 bases: TGCGCCAGCGCCGAGGGAGCGAGCGGGCAGAACACCGGGGAGCTGTTTTTT. Translation: CASAEGASGQNTGELFF.

The sample holds a few counts of this clone. The CDR3 region is CASSPLAGARADTQYF. The CDR3 DNA sequence: TGTGCCAGCAGCCCTCTAGCGGGAGCGCGTGCAGATACGCAGTATTTT. The V and J genes are TRBV7-8 and TRBJ2-3; 10 bases match TRBD2. Germline CDR1 and CDR2: SGHVS and FQNEAQ. The CDR3 spans 16 residues. Trimming removed 5 bases from V and 4 bases from J; junction bases left unmatched: 9.

The chain couples TRBV6-1 to TRBJ1-1, with D possibly TRBD1 on 6 matching bases. Germline lookup yields CDR1 MNHNS and CDR2 SASEGT. The CDR3 runs 15 residues. Trimming shortened V by 4 bases and J by 6 bases, and 18 bases separated the two germline ends. CDR3 sequence reads: CASSVLGGVGAEAFF. For the CDR3, the DNA is TGTGCCAGCAGTGTGCTCGGGGGCGTAGGTGCTGAAGCTTTCTTT.

Concerning this clone itself: Different DNA sequences within this sample yield the same CDR3. The chain couples TRBV5-6 to TRBJ1-2, with TRBD1 identical over 9 bases. The V gene end was trimmed by 4 bases and the J gene end by 3 bases; junction bases not matched to a gene: 1. The length of the CDR3 is 13 residues. CDR1 and CDR2 (germline): SGHDT, YYEEEE. This chain's CDR3 is CASSRDRDYGYTF. The CDR3, as DNA: TGTGCCAGCAGCCGGGACAGGGACTATGGCTACACCTTC.

This clone was observed a handful of times. The chain recombines TRBV6-1 with TRBJ2-3; D is uncertain. CDR3 length: 14 residues. Trimming removed 6 bases from V and 5 bases from J, with 15 bases in between. Germline loops: CDR1 MNHNS, CDR2 SASEGT. The CDR3 loop reads CASRMYGSVDTQYF. DNA for the CDR3: TGTGCCAGCAGGATGTACGGGTCCGTAGATACGCAGTATTTT.

The gene calls are TRBV5-6 and TRBJ1-5; unclear D gene. This CDR3 has 14 amino acids. V gave up 4 bases and J gave up 4 bases, with 12 bases separating them. Per the germline V gene, CDR1 is SGHDT and CDR2 is YYEEEE. In DNA form, the CDR3 reads TGTGCCAGCAGCCCCGCCGGCCGGAATCAGCCCCAGCATTTT. This sequence encodes CASSPAGRNQPQHF.

The chain links TRBV5-6 to TRBJ2-7; TRBD2 matches at 13 bases. V lost 3 bases and J lost 6; bases outside the gene matches: 0. The length of the CDR3 is 13 residues. Germline assignment: CDR1 SGHDT and CDR2 YYEEEE. Here the CDR3 reads CASSWTSGSEQYF. In DNA form, the CDR3 reads TGTGCCAGCAGCTGGACTAGCGGGAGCGAGCAGTACTTC.

This clone was observed a single time. The V and J genes are TRBV6-5 and TRBJ2-7; 8 bases fit TRBD2. Germline V gives CDR1 MNHEY, CDR2 SVGAGI. Trimming cost V 7 bases and J 5 bases; bases outside gene matches: 7. There are 13 residues in the CDR3. The CDR3 sequence: CASIEAGGHEQYF. CDR3 in DNA: TGTGCCAGCATCGAGGCGGGGGGCCACGAGCAGTACTTC.

CDR3 DNA sequence: TGTGCCAGCAGCCAAGGGGTCGTGGATGAGCAGTTCTTC. Encoded protein: CASSQGVVDEQFF. The chain uses TRBV4-2 and TRBJ2-1; D is unclear. Trimming cost V 1 base and J 8 bases, with 9 bases left between them. The CDR3 has 13 residues. Germline values: CDR1 LGHNA, CDR2 YNFKEQ.

The genes are TRBV19 and TRBJ2-3; no clear D. Looked up from germline, CDR1 is LNHDA and CDR2 is SQIVND (reference sequence). The CDR3 runs to 15 residues. Trimming stripped 5 bases from V and 3 bases from J, with 15 bases between. CDR3 in DNA: TGTGCCAGTAGTCGAAGGCTGGGCATGACAGATACGCAGTATTTT. Encoded protein: CASSRRLGMTDTQYF.

The genes are TRBV30 and TRBJ1-4, with 7 bases that match TRBD1. Trimming removed 3 bases from V and 8 bases from J; junction bases left unmatched: 6. This CDR3 is 13 amino acids long. CDR1 and CDR2 from the germline V gene are GTSNPN and SVGIG (reference sequence). CDR3 DNA: TGTGCCTGGAGGTCACAGGGGAGCGAAAAACTGTTTTTT. Amino acid sequence: CAWRSQGSEKLFF.

The genes are TRBV11-2 and TRBJ2-7; TRBD2 aligns across 7 bases. Germline CDR1 and CDR2: SGHAT and FQNNGV. The J segment lost 0 bases and the V segment lost 0 bases, leaving 5 bases of the junction unmatched. The CDR3 has 16 residues. The DNA of the CDR3 is TGTGCCAGCAGCTTAGATGGAGCGGGGTACTCCTACGAGCAGTACTTC. Translating gives CASSLDGAGYSYEQYF.

The gene calls are TRBV2 and TRBJ1-1, with D maybe TRBD1 (5 bases). Germline loops: CDR1 SNHLY, CDR2 FYNNEI. The CDR3 sequence is 13 residues long. Trimming cost V 4 bases and J 11 bases, with 17 bases left between them. DNA for the CDR3: TGTGCCAGCAGTGGAACAGGTCCTAGCGGGGCTTTCTTT. Amino acids: CASSGTGPSGAFF.

The chain couples TRBV29-1 to TRBJ2-3; TRBD1 matches at 8 bases. CDR3 length: 15 residues. The V gene's germline CDR1 is SQVTM and CDR2 ANQGSEA. V was clipped by 1 base and J by 3 bases; unmatched bases: 6. CDR3 protein: CSVEAPGGVTDTQYF. CDR3 DNA sequence: TGCAGCGTTGAAGCGCCAGGGGGCGTGACAGATACGCAGTATTTT.

This chain connects TRBV11-2 to TRBJ2-5; 8 bases are a match to TRBD2. Germline V gives CDR1 SGHAT, CDR2 FQNNGV. This CDR3 contains 16 residues. Trimming cost V 2 bases and J 2 bases; bases outside gene matches: 7. CDR3 amino acids: CASSLLAASGQETQYF. CDR3 DNA sequence: TGTGCCAGCAGCTTACTTGCGGCTAGCGGGCAAGAGACCCAGTACTTC.

A single count supports this clone. The chain joins TRBV6-5 to TRBJ1-3, with D possibly being TRBD1 (5 bases). Between the trimmed V and J ends, which lost 6 bases and 9 bases, there was a span of 15 bases. This CDR3 region has 13 residues. Per germline, CDR1 MNHEY and CDR2 SVGAGI. In nucleotides, the CDR3 is TGTGCCAGCAGCCGACAGAGGCTCGGCACCATATATTTT. Translated: CASSRQRLGTIYF.

The V call is TRBV27, the J call TRBJ2-3, with D possibly TRBD2 on 6 matching bases. V was pared by 6 bases and J by 2 bases, with 12 bases between. The CDR3 runs to 14 residues. The V gene's germline CDR1 is MNHEY and CDR2 SMNVEV (reference sequence). The CDR3 DNA reads as TGTGCCAGCAGCCAAGGGGACTTCACAGATACGCAGTATTTT. Amino acid sequence: CASSQGDFTDTQYF.

The chain couples TRBV19 to TRBJ2-7; 7 bases line up with TRBD2. This CDR3 is 16 amino acids long. Per the germline V gene, CDR1 is LNHDA and CDR2 is SQIVND (reference sequence). V lost 2 bases, J lost 2 bases, and 9 bases stayed unmatched. The CDR3 bases are TGTGCCAGTAGTATACTCCCGGGAGGCAGGACCTACGAGCAGTACTTC. This codes for CASSILPGGRTYEQYF.

The DNA for the CDR3 is TGTGCCAGCAGCGCCGGACGCACAGATACGCAGTATTTT. This translates into CASSAGRTDTQYF. V gene TRBV7-9 combines with J gene TRBJ2-3; D not resolved. The CDR3 contains 13 residues. The V gene lost 5 bases and the J gene lost 1 base, with 7 bases spanning the gap. Per germline, CDR1 SEHNR and CDR2 FQNEAQ (reference sequence).

The chain uses TRBV5-1 and TRBJ2-5; possible D gene TRBD1, 6 bases. Looked up from germline, CDR1 is SGHRS and CDR2 is YFSETQ. The CDR3 has 17 amino acids. The V and J ends lost 2 bases and 6 bases respectively, with 23 bases between them. The CDR3 reads CASSLITSLTGLQTQYF. As DNA, the CDR3 is TGCGCCAGCAGCTTAATAACTTCTTTAACAGGGTTGCAGACCCAGTACTTC.

V and J are TRBV5-6 and TRBJ2-7; 9 bases are a match to TRBD1. Germline CDR1 and CDR2: SGHDT and YYEEEE. Trimming cost V 1 base and J 4 bases; bases outside gene matches: 6. This CDR3 is 15 amino acids long. CDR3 sequence: CASSLFLDRGYEQYF. The CDR3, as DNA: TGTGCCAGCAGCTTGTTCTTGGACAGGGGATACGAGCAGTACTTC.

The sample holds one count of this clone. The chain links TRBV6-5 to TRBJ2-1; 7 bases are a match to TRBD1. Trimming at V came to 0 bases and at J to 11 bases, leaving 13 bases not matched to a gene. CDR3 length: 16 amino acids. Germline V gene data show CDR1 as MNHEY and CDR2 as SVGAGI. CDR3 DNA sequence: TGTGCCAGCAGTTACTCCCCGGGACAGAGGCTTGGTAAGCAGTTCTTC. The encoded protein is CASSYSPGQRLGKQFF.

The J gene is TRBJ1-2, the V gene TRBV30; TRBD1 might be the D (5 bases). Trimming took 0 bases from V and 6 from J, leaving 11 bases between them. Germline CDR1 GTSNPN, CDR2 SVGIG (reference sequence). The CDR3 loop spans 13 amino acids. CDR3 DNA: TGTGCCTGGAGTGTCCCAGGGCGGGATGGCTACACCTTC. Amino acids: CAWSVPGRDGYTF.

The rearrangement uses TRBV15 and TRBJ1-1; 7 bases are a match to TRBD1. J was trimmed by 5 bases and V by 4 bases; bases with no gene match: 4. The CDR3 totals 13 residues. Germline CDR1 LNHNV, CDR2 YYDKDF (reference sequence). The CDR3, as DNA: TGTGCCACCAGCACAGGGGGAAGTACTGAAGCTTTCTTT. It specifies CATSTGGSTEAFF.

In its sample, this clone was seen many times. The V call is TRBV10-3, the J call TRBJ2-3; the match to TRBD2 covers 11 bases. Germline CDR1 and CDR2: ENHRY and SYGVKD. CDR3 length: 16 amino acids. V trimming: 5 bases; J trimming: 2 bases; junction bases outside the gene matches: 6. The CDR3 spells CAISYQTSGITDTQYF. The CDR3 region has the DNA TGTGCCATCAGTTATCAGACTAGCGGGATCACAGATACGCAGTATTTT.

The chain couples TRBV30 to TRBJ1-1; 7 bases match TRBD1. This CDR3 spans 13 amino acids. The V gene end was trimmed by 5 bases and the J gene end by 3 bases; junction bases not matched to a gene: 6. The germline V gene encodes CDR1 GTSNPN and CDR2 SVGIG (reference sequence). The CDR3 loop is CAWGRQGDTEAFF. DNA for the CDR3: TGTGCCTGGGGGAGACAGGGCGACACTGAAGCTTTCTTT.

The rearrangement links TRBV28 to TRBJ2-7; 14 bases align to TRBD2. V dropped 5 bases and J dropped 7; count of bases not matched to a gene: 10. Germline V CDR1 and CDR2: MDHEN, SYDVKM. The CDR3 is 16 residues long. The CDR3 nucleotides read TGTGCCAGCAGTCGACTAGCGGGAGGGGAGGTTGGGGAGCAGTACTTC. Residues: CASSRLAGGEVGEQYF.

Notes on this clone: This sample includes further DNA sequences coding for the same CDR3. The gene calls are TRBV5-1 and TRBJ2-1; 11 bases match TRBD2. The V gene end was trimmed by 1 base and the J gene end by 4 bases; junction bases not matched to a gene: 4. In germline, CDR1 is SGHRS, CDR2 YFSETQ. The CDR3 contains 16 residues. The CDR3 DNA reads TGCGCCAGCAGCTTGACTAGCGGGAGTGGGTACAATGAGCAGTTCTTC. As protein: CASSLTSGSGYNEQFF.